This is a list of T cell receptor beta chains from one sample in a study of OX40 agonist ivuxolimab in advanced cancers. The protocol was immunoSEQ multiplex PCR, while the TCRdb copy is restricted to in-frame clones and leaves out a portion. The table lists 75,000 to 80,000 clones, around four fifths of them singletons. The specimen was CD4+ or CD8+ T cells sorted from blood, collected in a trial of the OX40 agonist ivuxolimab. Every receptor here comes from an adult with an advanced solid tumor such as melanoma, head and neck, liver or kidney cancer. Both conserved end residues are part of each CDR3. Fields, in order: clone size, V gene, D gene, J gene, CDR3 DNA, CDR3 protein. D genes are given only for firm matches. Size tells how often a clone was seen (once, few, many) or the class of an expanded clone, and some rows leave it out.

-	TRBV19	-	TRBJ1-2	TGTGCCAGTAGTGCATACAGGGTTGGCTACACCTTC	CASSAYRVGYTF
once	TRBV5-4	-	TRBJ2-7	TGTGCCAGCAGCTTGGCCGGGAAAAGGGGTACCTACGAGCAGTACTTC	CASSLAGKRGTYEQYF
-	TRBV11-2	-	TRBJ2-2	TGTGCCAGCACCATAGGCGGCAGAGCGAACACCGGGGAGCTGTTTTTT	CASTIGGRANTGELFF
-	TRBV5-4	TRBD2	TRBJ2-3	TGTGCCAGCAGCTCCGGGACTAGCGGCAAAGGGGGCACAGATACGCAGTATTTT	CASSSGTSGKGGTDTQYF
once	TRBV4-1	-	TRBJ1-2	TGCGCCAGCAGCCAAGATCTGAGGGGCTACACCTTC	CASSQDLRGYTF
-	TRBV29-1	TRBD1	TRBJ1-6	TGCAGCGTAGGGGACAGCACTTATAATTCACCCCTCCACTTT	CSVGDSTYNSPLHF
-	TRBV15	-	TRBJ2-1	TGTGCCACCAGCAGTCACGGGGGAGATGAGCAGTTCTTC	CATSSHGGDEQFF
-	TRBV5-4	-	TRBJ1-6	TGTGCCAGCAGACCCGGGAAGGGCAACTTGAATTCACCCCTCCACTTT	CASRPGKGNLNSPLHF
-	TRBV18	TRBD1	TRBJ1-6	TGTGCCAGCTCACCGGGGACAGATAATTCACCCCTCCACTTT	CASSPGTDNSPLHF
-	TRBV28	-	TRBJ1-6	TGTGCCAGCAGTTTTCACAGGGATGGGTCACCCCTCCACTTT	CASSFHRDGSPLHF
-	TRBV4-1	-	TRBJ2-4	TGCGCCAGCACACGAGACAGGATAGCCAAAAACATTCAGTACTTC	CASTRDRIAKNIQYF
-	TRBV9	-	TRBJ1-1	TGTGCCAGCAGCGTCCAGGGGAACACTGAAGCTTTCTTT	CASSVQGNTEAFF
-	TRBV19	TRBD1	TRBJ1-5	TGTGCCAGTAGTATTTTGGGCAGGGGGCATCAGCCCCAGCATTTT	CASSILGRGHQPQHF
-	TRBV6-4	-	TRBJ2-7	TGTGCCAGCAGTGACTCCCTCAGGGTGAGGGAAGCCCACGAGCAGTACTTC	CASSDSLRVREAHEQYF
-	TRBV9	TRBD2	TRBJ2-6	TGTGCCAGCAGCCGGACTAGCGGGAGCTCTGGGGCCAACGTCCTGACTTTC	CASSRTSGSSGANVLTF
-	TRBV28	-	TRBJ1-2	TGTGCCAGCACTTTGGAGGGTAGCTATGGCTACACCTTC	CASTLEGSYGYTF
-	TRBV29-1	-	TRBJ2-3	TGCAGCGTTTTTACAGCGACAGATACGCAGTATTTT	CSVFTATDTQYF
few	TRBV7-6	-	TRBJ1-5	TGTGCCAGCAGCTTAGGGGCGCGGAATCAGCCCCAGCATTTT	CASSLGARNQPQHF
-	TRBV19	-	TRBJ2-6	TGTGCCAGTAGTCCGGGATCTGGGGCCAACGTCCTGACTTTC	CASSPGSGANVLTF
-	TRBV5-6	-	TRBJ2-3	TGTGCCAGCAGCTTGGCCCGGGGGAGGTCGACAGATACGCAGTATTTT	CASSLARGRSTDTQYF
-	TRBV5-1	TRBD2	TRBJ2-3	TGCGCCAGCGGAATAGATAGCGGGGGGGCGGCAGATACGCAGTATTTT	CASGIDSGGAADTQYF
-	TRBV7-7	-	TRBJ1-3	TGTGCTAGCAGCTTAGGCCTTAGGCCAGACTCTGGAAACACCATATATTTT	CASSLGLRPDSGNTIYF
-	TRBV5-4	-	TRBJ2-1	TGTGCCAGCAGCTTGGACAGTCTCAATGAGCAGTTCTTC	CASSLDSLNEQFF
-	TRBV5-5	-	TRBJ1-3	TGTGCCAGCTCGGACGGGGGGGCAGTAAGAGGTGGAAACACCATATATTTT	CASSDGGAVRGGNTIYF
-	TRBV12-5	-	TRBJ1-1	TGTGCTAGTGTTCCTACCGGAGTGAACACTGAAGCTTTCTTT	CASVPTGVNTEAFF
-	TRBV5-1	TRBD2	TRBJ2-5	TGCGCCAGCAGCTTGGGGTCTGCGGGGGGCTTGGTAGAGACCCAGTACTTC	CASSLGSAGGLVETQYF
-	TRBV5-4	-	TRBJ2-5	TGTGCCAGCAGCCCCCGTGGGGTTAACCAAGAGACCCAGTACTTC	CASSPRGVNQETQYF
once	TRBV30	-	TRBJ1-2	TGTGCCTGGACGGCCCTTGACCAGGGCTACACCTTC	CAWTALDQGYTF
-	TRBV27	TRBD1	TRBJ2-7	TGTGCCAGCAGTTCCCGACAGGGGCTCTACGAGCAGTACTTC	CASSSRQGLYEQYF
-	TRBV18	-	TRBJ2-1	TGTGCCAGCTCAACCGGGATCGACAATGAGCAGTTCTTC	CASSTGIDNEQFF
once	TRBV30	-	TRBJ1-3	TGTGCCTGGGCCCGAGGACGTTCTGGAAACACCATATATTTT	CAWARGRSGNTIYF
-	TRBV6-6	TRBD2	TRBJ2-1	TGTGCCAGCAACCAAGCGGGAGGGTCATACAATGAGCAGTTCTTC	CASNQAGGSYNEQFF
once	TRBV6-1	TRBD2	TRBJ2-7	TGTGCCAGCAGTGAATGGGCGGGGGGGCCTTACGAGCAGTACTTC	CASSEWAGGPYEQYF
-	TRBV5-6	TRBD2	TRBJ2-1	TGTGCCAGCAGCTTGCGACTAGCGGCTTACAATGAGCAGTTCTTC	CASSLRLAAYNEQFF
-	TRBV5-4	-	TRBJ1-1	TGTGCCAGCAGCCCGGTGGCCAGTAACTCTGAAGCTTTCTTT	CASSPVASNSEAFF
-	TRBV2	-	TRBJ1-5	TGTGCCAGCGTACAGGAAGGAGGCAATCAGCCCCAGCATTTT	CASVQEGGNQPQHF
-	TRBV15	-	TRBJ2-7	TGTGCCACCAGCAGAGATCCCCGATCTGGTGGGTGGGACCCCTCCTACGAGCAGTACTTC	CATSRDPRSGGWDPSYEQYF
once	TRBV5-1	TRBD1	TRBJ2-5	TGCGCCAGCAGGAATGACAGGGGGACCCAGTACTTC	CASRNDRGTQYF
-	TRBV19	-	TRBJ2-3	TGTGCCAGTAGTATAATCGGCAGCACAGATACGCAGTATTTT	CASSIIGSTDTQYF
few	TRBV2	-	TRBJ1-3	TGTGCCAGCAGCAAGGACAGCAGCTCTGGAAACACCATATATTTT	CASSKDSSSGNTIYF
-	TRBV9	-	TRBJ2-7	TGTGCCAGCAGCCCCCGGGACGAACCCTACGAGCAGTACTTC	CASSPRDEPYEQYF
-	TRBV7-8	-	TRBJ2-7	TGTGCCAGCACCCGACAGGGCGGGAATAAGGACGAGCAGTACTTC	CASTRQGGNKDEQYF